The clone carrying this T cell receptor (beta chain) was detected only a few times. This sample is drawn from a study of blood T cells in healthy people across ages. Sample-barcoded 5' priming and a J-beta primer mix drove a second PCR of 7 to 11 cycles. TCRdb re-derived calls from the 5' RACE reads in MiXCR, one entry per CDR3 protein. Found here are over 500,000 distinct CDR3 sequences, around 27% of them singletons; the top ten hold about 3.9%. The CDR3 length is 16 residues. CDR1 and CDR2 (germline): SGHDN, FVKESK. This same sample was also part of a study on T cells of mothers and their children.

The sample comprised blood. The rearrangement joins TRBV14 to TRBJ2-5, with 10 bases that match TRBD2. Near its end, the DNA agrees better with TRBJ2-1, so the J call may be wrong. The sequence came from a boy younger than 10 in good health. CDR3: CASSQVRGAGGNEQFF. In DNA, the CDR3 is TGTGCCAGCAGCCAAGTACGTGGAGCGGGAGGGAATGAGCAGTTCTTC.